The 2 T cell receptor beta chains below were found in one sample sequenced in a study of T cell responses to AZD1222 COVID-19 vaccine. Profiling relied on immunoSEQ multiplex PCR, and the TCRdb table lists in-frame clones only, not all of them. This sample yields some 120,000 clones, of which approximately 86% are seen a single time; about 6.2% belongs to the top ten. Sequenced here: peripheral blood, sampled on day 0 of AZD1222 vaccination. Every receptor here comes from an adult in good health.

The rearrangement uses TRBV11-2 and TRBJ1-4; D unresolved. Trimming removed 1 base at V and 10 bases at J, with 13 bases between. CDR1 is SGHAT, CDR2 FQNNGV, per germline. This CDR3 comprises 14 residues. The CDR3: CASSLVSTVGKLFF. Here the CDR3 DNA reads TGTGCCAGCAGCTTAGTATCTACCGTCGGAAAACTGTTTTTT.

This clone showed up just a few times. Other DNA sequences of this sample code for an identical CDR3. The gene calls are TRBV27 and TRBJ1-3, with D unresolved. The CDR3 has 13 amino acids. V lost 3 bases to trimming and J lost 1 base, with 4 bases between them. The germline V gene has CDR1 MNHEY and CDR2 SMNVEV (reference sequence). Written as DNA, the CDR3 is TGTGCCAGCAGTTTTCGGTCTGGAAACACCATATATTTT. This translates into CASSFRSGNTIYF.